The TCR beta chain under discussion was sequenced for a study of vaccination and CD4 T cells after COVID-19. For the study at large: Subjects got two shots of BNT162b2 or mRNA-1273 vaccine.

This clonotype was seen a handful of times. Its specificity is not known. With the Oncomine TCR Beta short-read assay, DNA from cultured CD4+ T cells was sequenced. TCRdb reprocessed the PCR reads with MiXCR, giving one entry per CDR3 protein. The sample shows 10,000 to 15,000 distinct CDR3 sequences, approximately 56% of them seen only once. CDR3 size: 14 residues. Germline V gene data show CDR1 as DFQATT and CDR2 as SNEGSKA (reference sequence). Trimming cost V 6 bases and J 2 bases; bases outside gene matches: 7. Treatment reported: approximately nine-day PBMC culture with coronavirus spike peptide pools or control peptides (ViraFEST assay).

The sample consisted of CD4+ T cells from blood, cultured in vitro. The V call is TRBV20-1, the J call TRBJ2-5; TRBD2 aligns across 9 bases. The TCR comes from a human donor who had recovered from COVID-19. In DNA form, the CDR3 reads TGCAGTGCGGGTGGACTAGCGAGGCAAGAGACCCAGTACTTC. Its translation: CSAGGLARQETQYF.